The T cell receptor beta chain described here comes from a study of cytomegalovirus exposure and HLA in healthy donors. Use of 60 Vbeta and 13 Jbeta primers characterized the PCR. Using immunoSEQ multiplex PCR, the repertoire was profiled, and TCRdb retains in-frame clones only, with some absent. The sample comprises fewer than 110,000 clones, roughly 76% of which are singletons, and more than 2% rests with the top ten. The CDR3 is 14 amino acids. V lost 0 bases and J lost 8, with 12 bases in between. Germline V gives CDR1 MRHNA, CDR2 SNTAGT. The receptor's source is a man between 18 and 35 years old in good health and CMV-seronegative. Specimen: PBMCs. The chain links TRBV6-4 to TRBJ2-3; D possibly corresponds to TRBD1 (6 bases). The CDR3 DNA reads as TGTGCCAGCAGTGACTCGATGGGGGCCGGTACGCAGTATTTT. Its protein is CASSDSMGAGTQYF.